The 20 T cell receptor beta chains below were found in one sample sequenced in a study of shared clonotypes between healthy human individuals. Only in-frame clones appear in the TCRdb table, and some are missing; sequencing was by immunoSEQ multiplex PCR. The repertoire includes millions of clones, roughly 94% of them detected once, and about 0.13% sits in the top ten. The sample taken for sequencing was naive CD4+ T cells sorted from blood. Subset defined: CD45RA+ positively selected. These receptors came from a man aged 18 to 30 in good health.

For the CDR3, the DNA is TGTGCCAGCAGCGTAAACAGGGGCGAGGAGACCCAGTACTTC. Translated, it gives CASSVNRGEETQYF. This sequence joins TRBV7-3 and TRBJ2-5; TRBD1 aligns across 7 bases. CDR1 is SGHTA and CDR2 is FQGTGA in the germline V gene. V shed 5 bases and J 5 bases; nucleotides not matched to a gene: 8. The CDR3 sequence is 14 residues long.

As regards this clone: At the DNA level, this CDR3 is encoded by other sequences in the same sample as well. J is TRBJ2-3 and V is TRBV6-6; TRBD2 matches 7 bases. Looked up from germline, CDR1 is MNHNY and CDR2 is SVGAGI (reference sequence). The length of the CDR3 is 15 residues. Trimming removed 2 bases from V and 1 base from J; junction bases left unmatched: 3. The CDR3 loop is CASSYGTSGTDTQYF. The CDR3 DNA reads as TGTGCCAGCAGTTACGGAACTAGCGGCACAGATACGCAGTATTTT.

This clone has only a few counts. The chain has TRBV19 and TRBJ1-6; 8 bases are shared with TRBD1. V shed 4 bases, J shed 7 bases, and the junction held 6 bases outside the gene matches. Germline CDR1 reads LNHDA; CDR2 reads SQIVND (reference sequence). The CDR3 has 15 amino acids. This CDR3 is CASSTTYRGNSPLHF. The CDR3 coding sequence is TGTGCCAGTAGTACCACGTACAGGGGGAATTCACCCCTCCACTTT. Variable domain in full (rest from reference TRBV19 and TRBJ1-6): DGGITQSPKYLFRKEGQNVTLSCEQNLNHDAMYWYRQDPGQGLRLIYYSQIVNDFQKGDIAEGYSVSREKKESFPLTVTSAQKNPTAFYLCASSTTYRGNSPLHFGNGTRLTVT.

The rearrangement uses TRBV27 and TRBJ1-2; tentative D call: TRBD1 (5 bases). Trimming cost V 7 bases and J 8 bases, with 17 bases left between them. The CDR3 has 13 amino acids. In germline, CDR1 is MNHEY, CDR2 SMNVEV (reference sequence). CDR3 in DNA: TGTGCCAGCACCTCCAACGGGGGGTCCGGCTACACCTTC. Its protein product is CASTSNGGSGYTF.

The chain is built from TRBV30 and TRBJ2-1; TRBD1 agrees at 9 bases. Losses at the gene ends were 2 bases for V and 6 bases for J; bases not matched to a gene: 5. Germline CDR1 reads GTSNPN; CDR2 reads SVGIG (reference sequence). This CDR3 is built from 14 residues. The CDR3 protein is CAWSPGQGLNEQFF. CDR3 sequence (DNA): TGTGCCTGGAGTCCGGGACAGGGTCTCAATGAGCAGTTCTTC.

This clone was recorded only once. In nucleotides, the CDR3 is TGTGCCAGCAGCTCCGACAGGGGGATGGAAAAACTGTTTTTT. It codes for CASSSDRGMEKLFF. V usage is TRBV7-9 and J usage is TRBJ1-4; 9 bases line up with TRBD1. V was pared by 4 bases and J by 8 bases, with 5 bases of the junction left unmatched. Germline lookup yields CDR1 SEHNR and CDR2 FQNEAQ (reference sequence). This CDR3 spans 14 amino acids.

CDR3 loop: CAWIGGTGTWANSPLHF. The CDR3 coding sequence is TGTGCCTGGATAGGAGGTACCGGGACCTGGGCGAATTCACCCCTCCACTTT. The chain recombines TRBV30 with TRBJ1-6; D may be TRBD1 (5 bases). CDR1 is GTSNPN and CDR2 is SVGIG in the germline V gene (reference sequence). Trimming removed 4 bases at V and 7 bases at J, with 23 bases between. The length of the CDR3 is 17 residues.

J is TRBJ1-6 and V is TRBV7-9; D call uncertain. CDR1 and CDR2 (germline): SEHNR, FQNEAQ (reference sequence). Trimming took off 1 base at V and 9 bases at J, with 10 bases between the two ends. The CDR3 extends over 14 amino acids. As DNA, the CDR3 is TGTGCCAGCAGCTTAGTCCCGGCCGGTTCACCCCTCCACTTT. Encoded protein: CASSLVPAGSPLHF.

Worth noting for this clone: This could be a read error, since a much larger clone is one nucleotide away. The DNA for the CDR3 is TGCGCCAGCAGCCAAGGAGGCAATGAGCAGTTCTTC. Its translation is CASSQGGNEQFF. The J gene is TRBJ2-1, the V gene TRBV4-3; D gene ambiguous. Germline loops: CDR1 LGHNA, CDR2 YSLEER. CDR3 length: 12 amino acids. V was pared by 1 base and J by 6 bases, with 4 bases between.

CDR3 region: CASSAGATQGAFTEAFF. The DNA of the CDR3 is TGTGCCAGCAGCGCCGGAGCTACACAGGGGGCTTTCACTGAAGCTTTCTTT. The chain combines TRBV9 with TRBJ1-1, with 9 nucleotides matching TRBD1. The CDR3 is made up of 17 amino acids. The J segment lost 4 bases and the V segment lost 3 bases, leaving 13 bases of the junction unmatched. The germline V gene has CDR1 SGDLS and CDR2 YYNGEE.

V and J are TRBV5-6 and TRBJ2-7; D perhaps matches TRBD1 (6 bases). Germline lookup yields CDR1 SGHDT and CDR2 YYEEEE. Trimming pared 0 bases from V and 3 bases from J, leaving 10 bases between. The CDR3 totals 14 residues. The CDR3 region has the DNA TGTGCCAGCAGCTTGGGTACAGGGATCTACGAGCAGTACTTC. It specifies CASSLGTGIYEQYF. The full variable domain, rest sourced from reference TRBV5-6 and TRBJ2-7, is DAGVTQSPTHLIKTRGQQVTLRCSPKSGHDTVSWYQQALGQGPQFIFQYYEEEERQRGNFPDRFSGHQFPNYSSELNVNALLLGDSALYLCASSLGTGIYEQYFGPGTRLTVT.

The rearrangement joins TRBV19 to TRBJ2-7; D may be TRBD1 (5 bases). The CDR3 runs 14 residues. From germline, CDR1 is LNHDA and CDR2 SQIVND (reference sequence). V shed 4 bases and J shed 3 bases, with 13 bases lying between them. CDR3 residues: CASSRKDTFYEQYF. The CDR3 DNA reads TGTGCCAGTAGTAGGAAGGACACCTTCTACGAGCAGTACTTC.

The rearrangement links TRBV5-4 to TRBJ1-1; perhaps TRBD1 as D (5 bases). Trimming left V 4 bases short and J 1 base short, with 11 bases between. The CDR3 runs to 14 residues. Germline CDR1 reads SGHNT; CDR2 reads YYREEE (reference sequence). As DNA, the CDR3 is TGTGCCAGCAGCCCTAAAGACAGGAACACTGAAGCTTTCTTT. Encoded protein: CASSPKDRNTEAFF.

The chain links TRBV7-2 to TRBJ2-6, with D unclear. This CDR3 is built from 15 residues. V dropped 5 bases and J dropped 0 bases, with 8 bases sitting between them. Germline CDR1 and CDR2: SGHTA and FQGNSA. The CDR3 is CASSPRDSGANVLTF. The CDR3 DNA follows: TGTGCCAGCAGCCCCCGAGACTCTGGGGCCAACGTCCTGACTTTC.

The chain employs TRBV27 and TRBJ1-6; TRBD1 is a possible D gene (5 bases). V was pared by 6 bases and J by 4 bases, with 16 bases between. This CDR3 is built from 16 residues. CDR1 and CDR2 from the germline V gene are MNHEY and SMNVEV (reference sequence). The CDR3 region has the DNA TGTGCCAGCAGAAGAAAGGGGATAGAGTATAATTCACCCCTCCACTTT. It is translated as CASRRKGIEYNSPLHF.

A single count supports this clone. The chain employs TRBV6-5 and TRBJ1-4; 7 nucleotides line up with TRBD1. Germline lookup yields CDR1 MNHEY and CDR2 SVGAGI. CDR3 size: 15 residues. V lost 2 bases and J lost 5; bases outside the gene matches: 5. The CDR3 sequence: CASSYVRQGNEKLFF. DNA for the CDR3: TGTGCCAGCAGTTACGTCAGACAGGGAAATGAAAAACTGTTTTTT.

This chain connects TRBV2 to TRBJ2-7; D is possibly TRBD2 (5 bases). Germline-derived CDR1 and CDR2 are SNHLY and FYNNEI. The CDR3 extends over 14 amino acids. Trimming shortened V by 6 bases and J by 3 bases, and 15 bases separated the two germline ends. The CDR3 reads CASSPESGNYEQYF. The DNA of the CDR3 is TGTGCCAGCAGCCCAGAAAGCGGTAACTACGAGCAGTACTTC.

This chain links TRBV5-4 with TRBJ1-1; TRBD1 is a possible D gene (6 bases). The V gene lost 0 bases and the J gene lost 7 bases, with 10 bases spanning the gap. CDR1 and CDR2 from the germline V gene are SGHNT and YYREEE (reference sequence). The CDR3 length is 13 residues. CDR3 nucleotide sequence: TGTGCCAGCAGCTTGGGGGGGCAGGGTGAAGCTTTCTTT. Translating gives CASSLGGQGEAFF.

This clone was seen once. V is TRBV5-1 and J is TRBJ1-2; D not resolved. CDR1 SGHRS and CDR2 YFSETQ come from the germline V gene. V lost 0 bases, J lost 5 bases, and 14 bases lay in between. This CDR3 spans 15 amino acids. The CDR3 loop reads CASSLGSGVEYGYTF. The DNA for the CDR3 is TGCGCCAGCAGCTTGGGGTCAGGAGTAGAATATGGCTACACCTTC.

This chain uses TRBV19 with TRBJ2-2, with 9 bases aligning to TRBD2. Trimming took 6 bases from V and 4 from J; bases not matched to a gene: 6. The CDR3 spans 15 residues. CDR1 and CDR2 from the germline V gene are LNHDA and SQIVND (reference sequence). The CDR3 coding sequence is TGTGCCAGTAGCAAACCGGGACTAGCCACCGGGGAGCTGTTTTTT. Protein: CASSKPGLATGELFF.